One and the same sample provided the 26 T cell receptor beta chains below, sequenced in a study of CD8 T cells in ankylosing spondylitis. TCRdb reprocessed the 5' RACE reads via MiXCR and lists one record per CDR3 protein. The sample has about 140,000 distinct CDR3 sequences; 5.5% to 7.5% are singletons. The sequencing input was blood, either unsorted or a sorted T cell fraction (not recorded which). These receptors were collected from a female donor with ankylosing spondylitis or in good health (not recorded which).

In its sample, this clonotype was seen many times. The CDR3 loop reads CASSPGTGATGELFF. The CDR3 DNA sequence: TGTGCCAGCTCACCAGGGACAGGGGCCACCGGGGAGCTGTTTTTT. This chain links TRBV18 with TRBJ2-2; 10 bases agree with TRBD1. CDR1 and CDR2 from the germline V gene are KGHSH and LQKENI. Unmatched junction bases numbered 1, after V lost 2 bases and J lost 4 bases. CDR3 size: 15 residues.

In its sample, this clonotype was seen many times. This chain joins TRBV28 and TRBJ1-2; 9 nucleotides line up with TRBD1. V lost 6 bases, J lost 4 bases, and 3 bases stayed unmatched. The CDR3 has 13 residues. Looked up from germline, CDR1 is MDHEN and CDR2 is SYDVKM. CDR3: CASSGTGSYGYTF. The DNA of the CDR3 is TGTGCCAGCAGCGGGACAGGGTCCTATGGCTACACCTTC.

This clonotype has a handful of counts. The V and J genes are TRBV7-9 and TRBJ1-6; D is unclear. The CDR3 length is 14 residues. V shed 1 base and J shed 5 bases, with 6 bases lying between them. Germline V gene lookup returns CDR1 SEHNR and CDR2 FQNEAQ (reference sequence). In DNA form, the CDR3 reads TGTGCCAGCAGCTTAGATGGTGATAATTCACCCCTCCACTTT. It encodes CASSLDGDNSPLHF.

The sample holds a few counts of this clonotype. This may stem from a read error, because a much larger clone lies one nucleotide away. The chain recombines TRBV10-3 with TRBJ2-3; 10 bases match TRBD2. J gave up 1 base and V 5 bases, and 12 bases lay outside the gene matches. The germline V gene encodes CDR1 ENHRY and CDR2 SYGVKD. The CDR3 sequence is 18 residues long. This CDR3 reads CAISLSGGARHGTDTQYF. The DNA of the CDR3 is TGTGCCATCAGTCTAAGCGGGGGGGCCCGTCACGGCACAGATACGCAGTATTTT.

The CDR3 DNA is TGTGCCAGCTCCCTCTCTGGCAGGGTCAATGAGCAGTTCTTC. It specifies CASSLSGRVNEQFF. J is TRBJ2-1 and V is TRBV18; weak D call: TRBD1 (5 bases). The V gene lost 6 bases and the J gene lost 6 bases, with 15 bases spanning the gap. Germline-derived CDR1 and CDR2 are KGHSH and LQKENI. The CDR3 covers 14 residues.

This clonotype was observed many times. This chain links TRBV20-1 with TRBJ2-1; 11 nucleotides agree with TRBD1. The CDR3 runs 18 residues. V lost 1 base and J lost 4; bases outside the gene matches: 12. Germline CDR1 reads DFQATT; CDR2 reads SNEGSKA (reference sequence). The CDR3: CSARGTGGWGTWYNEQFF. The CDR3 nucleotides are TGCAGTGCTAGAGGGACAGGGGGCTGGGGGACCTGGTACAATGAGCAGTTCTTC.

This clonotype has a count of ten or more. This chain joins TRBV6-2 or TRBV6-3 and TRBJ2-7, with D hard to call. Looked up from germline, CDR1 is MNHEY and CDR2 is SVGEGT. V lost 5 bases to trimming and J lost 4 bases, with 12 bases between them. The length of the CDR3 is 13 residues. The CDR3 spells CASSERSGYEQYF. The CDR3 DNA reads as TGTGCCAGCAGTGAACGTTCGGGTTACGAGCAGTACTTC.

A few counts support this clonotype. The chain is built from TRBV5-1 and TRBJ1-2; no reliable D call. Germline CDR1 SGHRS, CDR2 YFSETQ. V gave up 0 bases and J gave up 8 bases, with 11 bases separating them. This CDR3 comprises 13 residues. The CDR3 region has the DNA TGCGCCAGCAGCTTGGTCACCGTCGGGGGCTACACCTTC. Its translation is CASSLVTVGGYTF.

This clonotype turned up a few times. The chain uses TRBV2 and TRBJ2-5, with 12 bases aligning to TRBD2. The V gene end was trimmed by 7 bases and the J gene end by 2 bases; junction bases not matched to a gene: 5. Germline V CDR1 and CDR2: SNHLY, FYNNEI. CDR3 length equals 15 residues. In DNA, the CDR3 is TGTGCCAGCAAAAACGGACTAGCGGGACAAGAGACCCAGTACTTC. Its translation: CASKNGLAGQETQYF.

This clonotype came up a few times. V gene TRBV11-1 combines with J gene TRBJ2-1, with 7 bases aligning to TRBD1. Germline CDR1 and CDR2: SGHAT and FQDESV (reference sequence). CDR3 length equals 18 residues. With V trimmed by 7 bases and J by 3 bases, 18 bases remained unmatched. In DNA form, the CDR3 reads TGTGCCAGCACCAAAACCGGACAGGCCAGCACAAACTACAATGAGCAGTTCTTC. The encoded protein is CASTKTGQASTNYNEQFF.

There are a few counts of this clonotype. This chain connects TRBV30 to TRBJ2-7; D is unresolved. Germline assignment: CDR1 GTSNPN and CDR2 SVGIG (reference sequence). Trimming removed 4 bases at V and 0 bases at J, with 13 bases between. This CDR3 has 14 amino acids. The CDR3 sequence is CAWKSLDLSYEQYF. DNA of the CDR3: TGTGCCTGGAAGTCCCTGGACCTCTCCTACGAGCAGTACTTC.

This clonotype was counted ten times or more. The rearrangement joins TRBV5-1 to TRBJ1-1; TRBD1 agrees at 10 bases. The germline CDR1 and CDR2 sequences are SGHRS and YFSETQ. With V trimmed by 6 bases and J by 4 bases, 6 bases remained unmatched. CDR3 length: 14 amino acids. CDR3 bases: TGCGCCAGCACTCGGACAGGGGGTGGCACTGAAGCTTTCTTT. Encoded protein: CASTRTGGGTEAFF.

This clonotype showed up many times. The chain carries TRBV7-9 and TRBJ2-7, with D possibly being TRBD1 (6 bases). V was cut by 4 bases and J by 3 bases, with 10 bases left in between. This CDR3 is built from 13 residues. Looked up from germline, CDR1 is SEHNR and CDR2 is FQNEAQ (reference sequence). CDR3 loop: CASSSTDSYEQYF. CDR3 DNA sequence: TGTGCCAGCAGCTCGACGGACAGCTACGAGCAGTACTTC.

This clonotype has ten or more counts. This sequence joins TRBV6-1 and TRBJ2-5; D perhaps matches TRBD2 (6 bases). The V end was cut by 5 bases, the J end by 5 bases, with 12 bases between. The CDR3 extends over 13 amino acids. Per the germline V gene, CDR1 is MNHNS and CDR2 is SASEGT. The CDR3 is CASSPSSGETQYF. CDR3 bases: TGTGCCAGCAGTCCATCCAGCGGGGAGACCCAGTACTTC.

This clonotype showed up many times. The chain couples TRBV27 to TRBJ2-1, with 9 bases fitting TRBD1. V lost 4 bases, J lost 5 bases, and 3 bases stayed unmatched. The CDR3 covers 14 residues. Germline assignment: CDR1 MNHEY and CDR2 SMNVEV (reference sequence). In DNA, the CDR3 is TGTGCCAGCAGTTCCGGGACAGGGCACAATGAGCAGTTCTTC. Translated: CASSSGTGHNEQFF.

At least ten counts were recorded for this clonotype. The chain is built from TRBV19 and TRBJ1-5; 12 bases match TRBD1. The CDR3 is made up of 19 amino acids. Germline V gene lookup returns CDR1 LNHDA and CDR2 SQIVND (reference sequence). The trim removed 3 bases at V and 2 bases at J, leaving 11 bases unmatched. CDR3 region: CASSIDHGTGGAGNQPQHF. For the CDR3, the DNA is TGTGCCAGTAGTATCGACCACGGGACAGGGGGCGCGGGCAATCAGCCCCAGCATTTT.

This clonotype was counted ten times or more. J is TRBJ1-3 and V is TRBV2; 8 bases match TRBD1. The germline V gene has CDR1 SNHLY and CDR2 FYNNEI. Trimming took 5 bases from V and 2 from J; bases not matched to a gene: 5. There are 15 residues in the CDR3. CDR3 nucleotide sequence: TGTGCCAGCAGTCCAACGACAGGGGCTGGAAACACCATATATTTT. The encoded protein is CASSPTTGAGNTIYF.

The chain links TRBV12-3 or TRBV12-4 to TRBJ1-1, with a possible D match to TRBD1 (5 bases). The V end was cut by 3 bases, the J end by 0 bases, with 11 bases between. The CDR3 is 15 amino acids. CDR3 nucleotides: TGTGCCAGCAGTTTTGGTGACAGCTTGAACACTGAAGCTTTCTTT. Protein: CASSFGDSLNTEAFF.

This clonotype was counted between two and nine times. The chain recombines TRBV3-1 with TRBJ2-2; 11 bases match TRBD1. The J segment lost 4 bases and the V segment lost 6 bases, leaving 1 base of the junction unmatched. The CDR3 is 14 amino acids. Germline CDR1 and CDR2: LGHDT and YNNKEL (reference sequence). CDR3 nucleotide sequence: TGTGCCAGCAGGGGGACAGGGGGCACCGGGGAGCTGTTTTTT. Translating gives CASRGTGGTGELFF.

This clonotype was counted ten times or more. This chain connects TRBV15 to TRBJ1-5; 11 bases are a match to TRBD1. The CDR3 contains 17 residues. Trimming cost V 3 bases and J 9 bases; bases outside gene matches: 13. Germline CDR1 and CDR2: LNHNV and YYDKDF (reference sequence). CDR3 in DNA: TGTGCCACCAGCAGCATCACCGGGACAGGGGGTCCGTGGCCCCAGCATTTT. It specifies CATSSITGTGGPWPQHF.

In this sample, this clonotype turned up many times. The chain recombines TRBV3-1 with TRBJ1-6; D uncertain. Germline CDR1 LGHDT, CDR2 YNNKEL (reference sequence). The CDR3 contains 13 residues. Trimming shortened V by 8 bases and J by 7 bases, and 12 bases separated the two germline ends. Here the CDR3 reads CASATDANSPLHF. In nucleotides, the CDR3 is TGTGCCAGCGCCACCGACGCGAATTCACCCCTCCACTTT.

This clonotype was picked up many times. The rearrangement links TRBV5-1 to TRBJ2-3; D gene uncertain. The CDR3 runs 13 residues. Germline-derived CDR1 and CDR2 are SGHRS and YFSETQ. V dropped 1 base and J dropped 0 bases, with 3 bases sitting between them. The CDR3 nucleotides read TGCGCCAGCAGCTTGCTCAGCACAGATACGCAGTATTTT. This translates into CASSLLSTDTQYF.

This clonotype came up many times. V and J are TRBV20-1 and TRBJ2-7, with D possibly TRBD1 on 6 matching bases. CDR3 length: 13 residues. The germline CDR1 and CDR2 sequences are DFQATT and SNEGSKA (reference sequence). Trimming cost V 6 bases and J 5 bases, with 17 bases left between them. DNA for the CDR3: TGCAGTGCCCTTGTGACAGGCGTGGACGAGCAGTACTTC. This codes for CSALVTGVDEQYF.

This clonotype was seen at least ten times. The chain couples TRBV3-1 to TRBJ2-5, with D unclear. V dropped 2 bases and J dropped 5 bases, with 9 bases sitting between them. CDR3 size: 13 residues. CDR1 and CDR2 (germline): LGHDT, YNNKEL (reference sequence). CDR3 residues: CASSQQKWETQYF. CDR3 coding DNA: TGTGCCAGCAGCCAACAGAAGTGGGAGACCCAGTACTTC.

This clonotype occurred many times. V usage is TRBV19 and J usage is TRBJ2-7; D is uncertain. Germline-derived CDR1 and CDR2 are LNHDA and SQIVND (reference sequence). The CDR3 is 15 residues long. Trimming shortened V by 3 bases and J by 0 bases, and 12 bases separated the two germline ends. Written as DNA, the CDR3 is TGTGCCAGTAGTATCTCGGCTTCCCGCTCCTACGAGCAGTACTTC. Protein product: CASSISASRSYEQYF.

This clonotype appeared many times. The V gene is TRBV20-1, the J gene TRBJ1-1; D unresolved. The CDR3 extends over 13 amino acids. Deletions cut 0 bases from V and 1 base from J, with 6 bases between. Germline V CDR1 and CDR2: DFQATT, SNEGSKA (reference sequence). The CDR3 coding sequence is TGCAGTGCTAGAGATTACGGGAACACTGAAGCTTTCTTT. Its protein product is CSARDYGNTEAFF.